This T cell receptor (beta chain) comes out of a study of T cells in Graves' hyperthyroidism and ophthalmopathy. Diagnostic assessment was based on clinical symptoms, serum thyroxine and TRAb, thyroid ultrasound and orbital computed tomography. The investigators amplified TCR beta CDR3 regions from RNA transcripts. Carried out on the TCR CDR3, a first-round RT-PCR used the HTBI primer set. In TCRdb, the multiplex PCR reads were re-called with MiXCR into one record per CDR3 protein. Of roughly 570,000 distinct CDR3 sequences in the sample, under 60% were seen once. Trimming took 3 bases from V and 3 from J; bases not matched to a gene: 2. CDR1 is KGHDR, CDR2 SFDVKD, per germline. The CDR3 length is 16 residues.

The receptor was isolated from an adult woman with Graves' disease, either hyperthyroidism or ophthalmopathy (not recorded which). Sequencing used peripheral blood or thyroid tissue (not recorded which). The chain recombines TRBV24-1 with TRBJ2-6; 9 nucleotides match TRBD2. CDR3: CATSDGGGVGANVLTF. Written as DNA, the CDR3 is TGTGCCACCAGTGATGGCGGGGGGGTTGGGGCCAACGTCCTGACTTTC.